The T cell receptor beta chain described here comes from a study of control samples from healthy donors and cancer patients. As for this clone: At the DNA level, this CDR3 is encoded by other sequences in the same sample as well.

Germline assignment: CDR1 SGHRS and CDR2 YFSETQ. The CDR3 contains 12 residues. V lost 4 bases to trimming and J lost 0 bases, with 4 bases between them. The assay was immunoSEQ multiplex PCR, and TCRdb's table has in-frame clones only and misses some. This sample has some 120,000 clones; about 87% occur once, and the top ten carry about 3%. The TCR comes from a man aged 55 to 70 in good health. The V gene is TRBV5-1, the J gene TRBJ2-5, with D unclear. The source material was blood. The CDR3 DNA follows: TGCGCCAGCAGCCCGGACCAAGAGACCCAGTACTTC. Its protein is CASSPDQETQYF.